This TCR beta chain was observed in a study of blood T cell repertoires in COVID-19. For the study at large: Researchers got acute and convalescent COVID-19 samples from the United States, Italy and Spain. Sources were T cells, B-cell-depleted T cells, or PBMCs; the material itself was cDNA or gDNA.

The CDR3 runs to 19 residues. In the original workflow: Estimated nucleated cell counts came from reference gene primer amplification. The repertoire was sequenced with immunoSEQ multiplex PCR; TCRdb's copy has only in-frame clones and lacks some. V and J calls and clone size are given by that table; D and trimming were obtained from the DNA. The sample carries approximately 500,000 clones, roughly 91% recorded once. The Seattle patients, enrolled during active infection, were followed longitudinally. Sequencing was performed on peripheral blood. The source of this sequence is a woman aged 45-65 years with COVID-19, enrolled during active disease. The rearrangement joins TRBV21-1 to TRBJ2-1; the listed D gene, TRBD1, was not tested against the DNA. TRBV21-1 has pseudogene status. The CDR3 DNA is TGTGCCAGCAGCAAAGGTTCAGGGGGCAAAGTCACCTCCTACAATGAGCAGTTCTTC. This encodes CASSKGSGGKVTSYNEQFF.